The rows below give T cell receptor beta chains drawn from one sample of a study of T cell responses to AZD1222 COVID-19 vaccine. The repertoire was sequenced with immunoSEQ multiplex PCR; TCRdb's copy has only in-frame clones and lacks some. The sample has 170,000 or so clones; just under 95% are singletons. The material was peripheral blood, obtained on day 0 of AZD1222 vaccination. The receptors here all came from an adult in good health. CDR3s include the opening cysteine and the closing phenylalanine or tryptophan. A D gene is named only where the DNA matches it firmly. Size tells how often a clone was seen (once, few, many) or the class of an expanded clone, and some rows leave it out.

size | J | V | D | DNA | CDR3
NA | TRBJ1-1 | TRBV28 | TRBD1 | TGTGCCAGCAGTTCGACAGGGGGGAGTCGACAAGCTTTCTTT | CASSSTGGSRQAFF
few | TRBJ1-6 | TRBV9 | NA | TGTGCCAGCAGCGCCATGGACAGTAATTCACCCCTCCACTTT | CASSAMDSNSPLHF
NA | TRBJ2-5 | TRBV5-1 | TRBD1 | TGCGCCAGCAGCGTACAAACAGGGGAAGAGACCCAGTACTTC | CASSVQTGEETQYF
NA | TRBJ2-1 | TRBV7-9 | TRBD1 | TGTGCCAGCAGCTTCGGACAGGGGGCTTACAATGAGCAGTTCTTC | CASSFGQGAYNEQFF
once | TRBJ2-5 | TRBV9 | TRBD2 | TGTGCCAGCAGCCCGCAAGCGGGACTAGCGGCCCAAGAGACCCAGTACTTC | CASSPQAGLAAQETQYF
once | TRBJ1-3 | TRBV18 | TRBD1 | TGTGCCAGCTCACCACCGGGGACAGGGGCGCATGGAAACACCATATATTTT | CASSPPGTGAHGNTIYF
NA | TRBJ1-2 | TRBV12-3/TRBV12-4 | NA | TGTGCCAGCAGTTTACCAGCGGCCTATGGCTACACCTTC | CASSLPAAYGYTF
NA | TRBJ2-3 | TRBV9 | NA | TGTGCCAGCAGCATCTTCTCTAGCGTTTCAGATACGCAGTATTTT | CASSIFSSVSDTQYF
NA | TRBJ1-5 | TRBV28 | NA | TGTGCCAGCAGTTTAAACCTAAATCAGCCCCAGCATTTT | CASSLNLNQPQHF
NA | TRBJ2-5 | TRBV19 | NA | TGTGCCAGTAGTTCATTGGGGGGCGCCCAGGGGGAGACCCAGTACTTC | CASSSLGGAQGETQYF
NA | TRBJ1-2 | TRBV10-3 | TRBD1 | TGTGCCATCAGGCAGACAGGGGAGCGGGAATGGAGCTACACCTTC | CAIRQTGEREWSYTF
NA | TRBJ2-7 | TRBV19 | TRBD1 | TGTGCCAGTAGTTCCCGACAGGGTCCATACGAGCAGTACTTC | CASSSRQGPYEQYF
once | TRBJ2-1 | TRBV5-1 | NA | TGCGCCAGCAGCTTCTGGACCACTTACAATGAGCAGTTCTTC | CASSFWTTYNEQFF
once | TRBJ2-7 | TRBV11-3 | TRBD1 | TGTGCCAGCAGCTTAGACCAGGGGGCGTTCTACGAGCAGTACTTC | CASSLDQGAFYEQYF
NA | TRBJ1-1 | TRBV4-2 | NA | TGTGCCAGCAGCCAAGCACAGGCCACTGAAGCTTTCTTT | CASSQAQATEAFF
NA | TRBJ2-5 | TRBV2 | NA | TGTGCCAGCAGCACCATCAGGGCCGAAGCGACCCAGTACTTC | CASSTIRAEATQYF
NA | TRBJ1-6 | TRBV18 | NA | TGTGCCAGCTCACCACCGACAGTCTATTCACCCCTCCACTTT | CASSPPTVYSPLHF
once | TRBJ1-2 | TRBV11-2 | TRBD1 | TGTGCCAGCAGTCCAACAGGGGCCCACGGCTACACCTTC | CASSPTGAHGYTF
NA | TRBJ1-5 | TRBV11-2 | NA | TGTGCCAGCAGCCGAACTCACGGATTCAATCAGCCCCAGCATTTT | CASSRTHGFNQPQHF
NA | TRBJ2-7 | TRBV13 | NA | TGTGCCAGCAGCTTCGCAGGGAATGAGAACGAGCAGTACTTC | CASSFAGNENEQYF
NA | TRBJ1-4 | TRBV6-5 | NA | TGTGCCAGCAGGCTAGTTGGCGGTCATGAAAAACTGTTTTTT | CASRLVGGHEKLFF
NA | TRBJ2-3 | TRBV19 | TRBD2 | TGTGCCAGTAGTATAATAGCGGGGGCCCGTACAGATACGCAGTATTTT | CASSIIAGARTDTQYF
NA | TRBJ2-2 | TRBV19 | TRBD1 | TGTGCCAGTAGTCTCGACGGACAGGGCGGGTCCGGGGAGCTGTTTTTT | CASSLDGQGGSGELFF
NA | TRBJ1-5 | TRBV3-1/TRBV3-2 | TRBD1 | TGTGCCAGCAGCCAAGATAGACAGGGGAGCAATCAGCCCCAGCATTTT | CASSQDRQGSNQPQHF
NA | TRBJ1-1 | TRBV6-6 | TRBD1 | TGTGCCAGCAGTTACCGACAGGGGACAGGAACTGAAGCTTTCTTT | CASSYRQGTGTEAFF
NA | TRBJ2-5 | TRBV7-2 | NA | TGTGCCAGCACCCCGGGGGATTACCAAGAGACCCAGTACTTC | CASTPGDYQETQYF
NA | TRBJ1-2 | TRBV19 | TRBD1 | TGTGCCAGTAGTATGACAGGGGAGGCCTATGGCTACACCTTC | CASSMTGEAYGYTF
NA | TRBJ2-1 | TRBV6-2/TRBV6-3 | TRBD1 | TGTGCCAGCAGTTACTCCCACAGGGGACCGTTCTTC | CASSYSHRGPFF
once | TRBJ2-2 | TRBV12-3/TRBV12-4 | NA | TGTGCCAGCAGTTTTTGGGGGGAGCTGTTTTTT | CASSFWGELFF
NA | TRBJ2-1 | TRBV30 | TRBD1 | TGTGCCTGGAGTGCCTGGACAGGTGGCCATGAGCAGTTCTTC | CAWSAWTGGHEQFF
few | TRBJ1-3 | TRBV7-7 | NA | TGTGCCAGCAGCTCCGGACAGGGAAACACCATATATTTT | CASSSGQGNTIYF
NA | TRBJ1-6 | TRBV3-1/TRBV3-2 | NA | TGTGCCAGCAGCCAAGGGTCGACCGATAATTCACCCCTCCACTTT | CASSQGSTDNSPLHF
once | TRBJ2-1 | TRBV3-1/TRBV3-2 | NA | TGTGCCAGCAGCACCAGGGGAAGCTCCTACAATGAGCAGTTCTTC | CASSTRGSSYNEQFF
NA | TRBJ2-7 | TRBV5-1 | NA | TGCGCCAGCAGCTTGATTTTTGGGCGACAGGACCTCCACTACGAGCAGTACTTC | CASSLIFGRQDLHYEQYF
NA | TRBJ1-5 | TRBV27 | NA | TGTGCCAGCAGTTTAGGGGGGCGGGGACAGCCCCAGCATTTT | CASSLGGRGQPQHF
NA | TRBJ1-1 | TRBV21-1 | NA | TGTGCCAGCAGCAAAGCGGTAAGGGAGTACACTGAAGCTTTCTTT | CASSKAVREYTEAFF
NA | TRBJ1-3 | TRBV5-1 | TRBD1 | TGCGCCAGCAGCTTGTCAGGGGGCTCTGGAAACACCATATATTTT | CASSLSGGSGNTIYF
NA | TRBJ2-1 | TRBV3-1/TRBV3-2 | NA | TGTGCCAGCAGCCAGGGGTTGGGGTACAATGAGCAGTTCTTC | CASSQGLGYNEQFF
NA | TRBJ2-7 | TRBV28 | NA | TGTGCCAGCAGTTCGGGGGGACAGGTCCACTACGAGCAGTACTTC | CASSSGGQVHYEQYF
NA | TRBJ1-4 | TRBV28 | NA | TGTGCCAGCAGTTGGGACGGAAATGAAAAACTGTTTTTT | CASSWDGNEKLFF
NA | TRBJ1-5 | TRBV30 | NA | TGTGCCTGGAGTCGGGGAAGCAATCAGCCCCAGCATTTT | CAWSRGSNQPQHF
NA | TRBJ1-4 | TRBV15 | NA | TGTGCCACCAGCAGAGCAAAGAGGACGGCTTCTGTAGATGAAAAACTGTTTTTT | CATSRAKRTASVDEKLFF
once | TRBJ1-2 | TRBV6-1 | NA | TGTGCCAGCAGTGAAATTGGGAAGAACTATGGCTACACCTTC | CASSEIGKNYGYTF
NA | TRBJ2-7 | TRBV4-1 | TRBD1 | TGCGCCAGCAGCCAAGACAGGGGGTATTACGAGCAGTACTTC | CASSQDRGYYEQYF
NA | TRBJ1-1 | TRBV7-3 | NA | TGTGCCAGCAGCCCCGAGGGGCAGAGCACTGAAGCTTTCTTT | CASSPEGQSTEAFF
NA | TRBJ1-3 | TRBV7-3 | TRBD1 | TGTGCCAGCAGCTTACAGGGGGGCTCTGGAAACACCATATATTTT | CASSLQGGSGNTIYF
NA | TRBJ2-5 | TRBV5-1 | NA | TGCGCCAGCAGCTTGGGAAGCTTACCCCCGATGGTGTCTGTGCAGTACTTC | CASSLGSLPPMVSVQYF
NA | TRBJ1-1 | TRBV11-2 | NA | TGTGCCAGCAGCTTAGCTTCTGAAGCTTTCTTT | CASSLASEAFF